The sequence of this TCR beta chain was determined in a study of OX40 agonist ivuxolimab in advanced cancers. Study-wide points: Near-lowest levels of clonal expansion characterized partial responders at 0.1-3.0 mg/kg. There were, on average, more expanded clones in CD8+ T cells than in CD4+.

TCRdb's copy holds only in-frame clones and misses some; the assay was immunoSEQ multiplex PCR. This table has around 92,000 clones, approximately 80% appearing once. This clone has just a few counts. Its antigen is undetermined. If patients had autoimmune disease history or systemic immunosuppression, they were excluded. The input for sequencing was CD4+ or CD8+ T cells sorted from blood, taken in a trial of the OX40 agonist ivuxolimab. The TCR was taken from an adult with an advanced solid tumor such as melanoma, head and neck, liver or kidney cancer.

The CDR3, as DNA: TGCGCCAGCAGCTTGACCGAGGGAAACAATCAGCCCCAGCATTTT. Translation gives CASSLTEGNNQPQHF. The chain is built from TRBV5-1 and TRBJ1-5; D uncertain. With 1 base removed from V and 3 bases from J, the gap between germline ends came to 11 bases. This CDR3 spans 15 amino acids. Germline loops: CDR1 SGHRS, CDR2 YFSETQ.